Below, 18 T cell receptor beta chains from the same sample are listed, as sequenced in a study of tumor-infiltrating lymphocytes in primary liver carcinoma. Blood RNA came from unsorted whole blood; germline DNA was also extracted. A constant-region primer primed TCR beta cDNA synthesis from 400 to 600 ng of total RNA. Construction of TCR beta libraries relied on three successive nested multiplex PCR rounds employing slightly modified ARM-PCR. TRBV1-TRBV30 forward primers paired with a C-beta reverse primer were used in the first two PCR rounds, which ran approximately 10 cycles each. A single record per CDR3 protein comes from TCRdb applying MiXCR to the multiplex PCR reads. The data hold 310,000 or so distinct CDR3 sequences, with 58% observed a single time. Sequencing used peripheral blood. The receptor source for this set is a woman between 25 and 40 years old with primary liver carcinoma and hepatitis B virus infection.

This rearrangement joins TRBV11-1 to TRBJ2-7, with D tentatively TRBD1 (5 bases). The V gene's germline CDR1 is SGHAT and CDR2 FQDESV (reference sequence). With 8 bases removed from V and 5 bases from J, the gap between germline ends came to 19 bases. The CDR3 loop spans 14 amino acids. Here the CDR3 DNA reads TGTGCCAGCTGCTACATGGGGCGAATTGACGAGCAGTACTTC. It translates to CASCYMGRIDEQYF.

This clonotype was seen ten or more times. V usage is TRBV12-3 or TRBV12-4 and J usage is TRBJ1-5; 11 bases fit TRBD1. V shed 3 bases, J shed 7 bases, and the junction held 2 bases outside the gene matches. This CDR3 contains 14 residues. Written as DNA, the CDR3 is TGTGCCAGCAGTTTGGGGGACAGGGGGCAGCCCCAGCATTTT. This translates into CASSLGDRGQPQHF.

Regarding this clonotype: The CDR3 end shows no conserved phenylalanine or tryptophan, and so a read error is likely. The DNA is left out, because the CDR3 cannot be placed on it with certainty; the CDR3 is given as TCRdb lists it. The V call is TRBV5-4, the J call TRBJ2-3; the D call TRBD2 from the table was never checked on the DNA. The CDR3 length equals 18 residues, ends included. The germline CDR1 and CDR2 sequences are SGHNT and YYREEE (reference sequence). CDR3 sequence reads: CASSDQFSIAGFTDTLYI.

In regard to this clonotype: A much larger clone is a single base away; this may be a read error. The chain links TRBV4-3 to TRBJ2-1, with D tentatively TRBD2 (5 bases). This CDR3 contains 18 residues. Germline-derived CDR1 and CDR2 are LGHNA and YSLEER. As DNA, the CDR3 is TGCGCCAACAGCCAAGATCCCCCGGGAACCACGTTTTACAATGAGCAGTTCTTC. It specifies CANSQDPPGTTFYNEQFF.

This clonotype was observed a handful of times. This chain joins TRBV19 and TRBJ1-2; 7 bases agree with TRBD1. Trimming cost V 7 bases and J 6 bases; bases outside gene matches: 11. Germline V gene data show CDR1 as LNHDA and CDR2 as SQIVND (reference sequence). This CDR3 spans 14 amino acids. CDR3 bases: TGTGCCAGTACAACGGACAGGTCGGTCCATGGCTACACCTTC. Its protein is CASTTDRSVHGYTF. Full variable domain (rest looked up from reference TRBV19 and TRBJ1-2): DGGITQSPKYLFRKEGQNVTLSCEQNLNHDAMYWYRQDPGQGLRLIYYSQIVNDFQKGDIAEGYSVSREKKESFPLTVTSAQKNPTAFYLCASTTDRSVHGYTFGSGTRLTVV.

This clonotype was detected a few times. The V and J genes are TRBV28 and TRBJ2-3; 7 nucleotides agree with TRBD1. Germline V gene lookup returns CDR1 MDHEN and CDR2 SYDVKM. V lost 6 bases and J lost 2; bases outside the gene matches: 14. The CDR3 covers 17 residues. The CDR3 region has the DNA TGTGCCAGCAGACTCCTCACAGGGAAGGGGGCCACAGATACGCAGTATTTT. Translating gives CASRLLTGKGATDTQYF.

The chain couples TRBV4-3 to TRBJ2-3; TRBD2 aligns across 10 bases. With V trimmed by 0 bases and J by 7 bases, 10 bases remained unmatched. This CDR3 region has 17 residues. Germline values: CDR1 LGHNA, CDR2 YSLEER. In nucleotides, the CDR3 is TGCGCCAGCAGCCAAGAAAGAGCGGGAGGGTCTGGATATACGCAGTATTTT. It is translated as CASSQERAGGSGYTQYF.

This clonotype was found many times. The chain recombines TRBV6-2 or TRBV6-3 with TRBJ2-4; unclear D gene. The CDR3 is 15 amino acids. The V gene's germline CDR1 is MNHEY and CDR2 SVGEGT. V was shortened by 4 bases and J by 0 bases, with 10 bases between the two germline ends. As DNA, the CDR3 is TGTGCCAGCAGTTTTTGGACGGGAGCCAAAAACATTCAGTACTTC. It yields the protein CASSFWTGAKNIQYF.

About this clonotype itself: At one boundary the junction diverges from the germline segment, which might be a read error. The chain's CDR3 is CASRPRVSYEEYF. The CDR3 DNA follows: TGTGCCAGCAGACCCAGGGTATCCTACGAGGAGTACTTC. This sequence joins TRBV6-5 and TRBJ2-7; D is possibly TRBD1 (5 bases). This CDR3 has 13 amino acids. Germline CDR1 reads MNHEY; CDR2 reads SVGAGI.

As concerns this clonotype: Being one base from a much bigger clone, this may be a read error. V is TRBV6-1 and J is TRBJ2-6, with 8 bases fitting TRBD1. Germline V lookup: CDR1 MNHNS, CDR2 SASEGT. The length of the CDR3 is 15 residues. The CDR3 nucleotides are TGTGTCAGCAGCCCACAGGGGGCTGGGGCCAACGTCCTGACTTTC. It is translated as CVSSPQGAGANVLTF.

The rearrangement links TRBV9 to TRBJ1-5; 8 positions agree with TRBD1. Germline V gene lookup returns CDR1 SGDLS and CDR2 YYNGEE. CDR3 length: 15 amino acids. V was clipped by 0 bases and J by 2 bases; unmatched bases: 1. CDR3: CASSVVRGRNQPQHF. CDR3 bases: TGTGCCAGCAGCGTAGTCAGGGGGCGCAATCAGCCCCAGCATTTT.

Comments on this clonotype: It may be a read error: a sequence one base away is much more abundant. The chain uses TRBV29-1 and TRBJ1-3, with D uncertain. The CDR3 length is 14 residues. Germline V gene sequence: CDR1 SQVTM, CDR2 ANQGSEA. DNA of the CDR3: TGCGGCGTTCGCTTACAGCTCTCTGGAAACACCATATATTTT. As protein: CGVRLQLSGNTIYF.

The chain joins TRBV4-2 to TRBJ2-2, with 9 bases fitting TRBD2. The length of the CDR3 is 18 residues. CDR1 is LGHNA and CDR2 is YNFKEQ in the germline V gene. The J segment lost 6 bases and the V segment lost 1 base, leaving 12 bases of the junction unmatched. The CDR3 DNA reads as TGTGCCAGCAGCCAAGCGTCATTAGCGGGAGACGTAGCCGGGGAGCTGTTTTTT. Amino acid sequence: CASSQASLAGDVAGELFF.

About this clonotype itself: A read error is possible here, since a much larger clone lies one base away. This chain connects TRBV12-3 or TRBV12-4 to TRBJ1-2, with a tentative D call TRBD1 (5 bases). The CDR3 spans 14 residues. The V end was cut by 0 bases, the J end by 8 bases, with 13 bases between. The CDR3 loop reads CASSLAGNRQGYTF. CDR3 nucleotides: TGTGCCAGCAGTTTAGCAGGGAACAGACAGGGCTACACCTTC.

This clonotype has ten or more counts. The V call is TRBV7-9, the J call TRBJ2-2; 10 bases line up with TRBD2. V was pared by 5 bases and J by 6 bases, with 18 bases of the junction left unmatched. This CDR3 has 19 residues. Germline V lookup: CDR1 SEHNR, CDR2 FQNEAQ (reference sequence). CDR3 amino acids: CASSKKGLAARSDAGELFF. In DNA, the CDR3 is TGTGCCAGCAGCAAGAAAGGACTAGCGGCCCGAAGTGACGCCGGGGAGCTGTTTTTT.

This clonotype was seen at least ten times. The rearrangement uses TRBV29-1 and TRBJ2-1, with D hard to call. The CDR3 spans 9 residues. Trimming took off 1 base at V and 16 bases at J, with 8 bases between the two ends. The germline CDR1 and CDR2 sequences are SQVTM and ANQGSEA. The DNA of the CDR3 is TGCAGCGTTGAAGGACTTGGCTTCTTC. This encodes CSVEGLGFF.

On this clonotype: This may arise from a read error, as a much more abundant clone is one base away. The J gene is TRBJ2-5, the V gene TRBV6-5, with D perhaps being TRBD1 or TRBD2 (7 bases each). From germline, CDR1 is MNHEY and CDR2 SVGAGI. The CDR3 length is 15 residues. The CDR3 loop reads CTSSYFRGGKETQYF. The CDR3 coding sequence is TGTACCAGCAGTTACTTCAGGGGGGGCAAAGAGACCCAGTACTTC.

As to this clonotype: A much larger clone lies one base from this, so it may be a read error. The gene calls are TRBV4-3 and TRBJ2-2; a weak D match, TRBD2 (6 bases). In germline, CDR1 is LGHNA, CDR2 YSLEER. The CDR3 sequence is 15 residues long. Here the CDR3 reads CASSQDERVRGELYF. The CDR3 nucleotides read TGCGCCAGCAGCCAAGATGAAAGGGTTCGCGGGGAGCTGTATTTT.